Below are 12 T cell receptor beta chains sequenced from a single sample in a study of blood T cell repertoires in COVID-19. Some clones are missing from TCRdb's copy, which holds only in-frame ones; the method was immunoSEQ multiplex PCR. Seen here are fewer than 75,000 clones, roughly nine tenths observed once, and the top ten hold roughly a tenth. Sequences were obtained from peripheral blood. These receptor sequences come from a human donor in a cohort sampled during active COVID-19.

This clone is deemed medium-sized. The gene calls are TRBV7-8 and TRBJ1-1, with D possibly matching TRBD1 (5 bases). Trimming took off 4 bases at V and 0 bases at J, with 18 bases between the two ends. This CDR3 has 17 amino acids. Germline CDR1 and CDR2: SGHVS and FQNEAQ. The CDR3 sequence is CASSSPSAQGMNTEAFF. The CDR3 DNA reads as TGTGCCAGCAGCTCCCCTTCCGCCCAGGGTATGAACACTGAAGCTTTCTTT.

The CDR3 spells CASSWGMEGNEQFF. DNA of the CDR3: TGTGCCAGCAGTTGGGGCATGGAAGGGAATGAGCAGTTCTTC. V gene TRBV28 combines with J gene TRBJ2-1; the D gene is possibly TRBD1 (5 bases). The V and J ends lost 4 bases and 7 bases respectively, with 14 bases between them. Germline V gene lookup returns CDR1 MDHEN and CDR2 SYDVKM. The CDR3 consists of 14 residues.

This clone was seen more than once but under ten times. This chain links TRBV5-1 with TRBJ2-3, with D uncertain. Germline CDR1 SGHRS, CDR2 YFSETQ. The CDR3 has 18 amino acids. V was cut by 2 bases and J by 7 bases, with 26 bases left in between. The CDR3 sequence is CASSFLGPRDGPQNTQYF. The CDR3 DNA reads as TGCGCCAGCAGCTTTCTGGGCCCCCGAGACGGCCCACAAAATACGCAGTATTTT.

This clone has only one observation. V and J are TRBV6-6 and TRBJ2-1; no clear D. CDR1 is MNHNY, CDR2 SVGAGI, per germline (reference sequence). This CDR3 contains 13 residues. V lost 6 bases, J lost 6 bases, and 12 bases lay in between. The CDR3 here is CASSNLELNEQFF. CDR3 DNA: TGTGCCAGCAGCAACCTCGAGCTCAATGAGCAGTTCTTC.

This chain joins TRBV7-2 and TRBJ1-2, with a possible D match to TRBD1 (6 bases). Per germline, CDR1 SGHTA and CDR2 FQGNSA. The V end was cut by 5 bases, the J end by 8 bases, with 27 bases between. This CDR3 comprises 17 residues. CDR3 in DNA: TGTGCCAGCAGCCCGGATGCAAGGCAGGGGACAACGCGGGGCTACACCTTC. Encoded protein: CASSPDARQGTTRGYTF.

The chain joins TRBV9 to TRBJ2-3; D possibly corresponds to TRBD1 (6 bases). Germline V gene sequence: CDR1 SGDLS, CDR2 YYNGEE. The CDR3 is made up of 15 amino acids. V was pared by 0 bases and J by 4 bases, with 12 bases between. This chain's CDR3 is CASSVEQDRADTQYF. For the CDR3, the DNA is TGTGCCAGCAGCGTAGAACAGGACAGAGCAGATACGCAGTATTTT.

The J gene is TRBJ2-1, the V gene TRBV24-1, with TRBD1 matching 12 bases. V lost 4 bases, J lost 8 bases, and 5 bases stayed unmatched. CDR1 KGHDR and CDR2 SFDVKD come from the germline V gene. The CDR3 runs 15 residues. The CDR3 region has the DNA TGTGCCACCAGTGACCCGGGACAGGGGGCTTATGAGCAGTTCTTC. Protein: CATSDPGQGAYEQFF.

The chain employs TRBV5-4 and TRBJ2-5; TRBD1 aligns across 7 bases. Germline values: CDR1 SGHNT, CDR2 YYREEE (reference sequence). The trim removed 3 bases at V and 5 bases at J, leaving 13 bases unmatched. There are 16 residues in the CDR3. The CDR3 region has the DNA TGTGCCAGCAGCTCAGCGACAGGGCCTATGGCGGAGACCCAGTACTTC. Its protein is CASSSATGPMAETQYF.

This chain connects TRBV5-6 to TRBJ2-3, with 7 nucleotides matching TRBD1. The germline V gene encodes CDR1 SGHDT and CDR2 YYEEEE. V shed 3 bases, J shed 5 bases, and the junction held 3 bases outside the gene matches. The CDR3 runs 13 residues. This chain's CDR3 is CASSWDRGDTQYF. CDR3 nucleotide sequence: TGTGCCAGCAGCTGGGACAGAGGAGATACGCAGTATTTT.

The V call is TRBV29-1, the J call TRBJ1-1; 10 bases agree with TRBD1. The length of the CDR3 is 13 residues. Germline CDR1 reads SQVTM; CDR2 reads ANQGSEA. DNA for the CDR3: TGCAGTGCCGGGACAGGGGTTTTAACTGAAGCTTTCTTT. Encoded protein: CSAGTGVLTEAFF. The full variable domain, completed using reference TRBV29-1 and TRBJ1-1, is SAVISQKPSRDICQRGTSLTIQCQVDSQVTMMFWYRQQPGQSLTLIATANQGSEATYESGFVIDKFPISRPNLTFSTLTVSNMSPEDSSIYLCSAGTGVLTEAFFGQGTRLTVV.

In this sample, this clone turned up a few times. DNA of the CDR3: TGCGCCAGCAGCTTAGTAGACAGGGTTAGAGGGGAACAGCCCCAGCATTTT. It codes for CASSLVDRVRGEQPQHF. The rearrangement joins TRBV5-1 to TRBJ1-5; the match to TRBD1 covers 7 bases. V dropped 2 bases and J dropped 7; count of bases not matched to a gene: 15. In germline, CDR1 is SGHRS, CDR2 YFSETQ. The CDR3 totals 17 residues.

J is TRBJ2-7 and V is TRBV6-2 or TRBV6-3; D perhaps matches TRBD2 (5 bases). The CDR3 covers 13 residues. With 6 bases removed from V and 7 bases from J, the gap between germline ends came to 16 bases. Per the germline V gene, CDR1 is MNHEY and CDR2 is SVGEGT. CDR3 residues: CASSNGRVREQYF. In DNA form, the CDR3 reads TGTGCCAGCAGCAATGGGCGGGTTAGAGAGCAGTACTTC.